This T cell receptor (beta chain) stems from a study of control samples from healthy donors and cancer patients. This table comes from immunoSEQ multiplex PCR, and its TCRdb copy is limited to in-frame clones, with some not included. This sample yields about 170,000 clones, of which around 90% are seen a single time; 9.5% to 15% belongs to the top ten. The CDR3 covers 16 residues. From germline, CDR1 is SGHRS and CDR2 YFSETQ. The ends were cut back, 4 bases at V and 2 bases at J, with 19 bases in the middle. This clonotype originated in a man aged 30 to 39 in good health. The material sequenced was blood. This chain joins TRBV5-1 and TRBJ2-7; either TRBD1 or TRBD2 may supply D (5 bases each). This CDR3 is CASSIRWAGTAYEQYF. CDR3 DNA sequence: TGCGCCAGCAGCATCCGGTGGGCAGGGACGGCCTACGAGCAGTACTTC. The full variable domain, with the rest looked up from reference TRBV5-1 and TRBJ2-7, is KAGVTQTPRYLIKTRGQQVTLSCSPISGHRSVSWYQQTPGQGLQFLFEYFSETQRNKGNFPGRFSGRQFSNSRSEMNVSTLELGDSALYLCASSIRWAGTAYEQYFGPGTRLTVT.